This entry lists 14 T cell receptor beta chains sequenced from one sample in a study of neurological immune-mediated disorders. TCRdb reprocessed the 5' RACE reads via MiXCR and lists one record per CDR3 protein. The table includes 25,000 to 30,000 distinct CDR3 sequences, under 7% detected once. The sequencing input was PBMCs. Source of these receptors: a woman between 50 and 59 years old in good health.

The chain joins TRBV5-6 to TRBJ2-1; no reliable D call. The CDR3 totals 17 residues. V gave up 2 bases and J gave up 0 bases, with 15 bases separating them. Germline loops: CDR1 SGHDT, CDR2 YYEEEE. CDR3 in DNA: TGTGCCAGCAGCTTACGCTGGACCGCCAGCTCCTACAATGAGCAGTTCTTC. It is translated as CASSLRWTASSYNEQFF.

In its sample, this clonotype was seen many times. At one end, the junction sequence differs from germline, possibly due to a read error. The chain links TRBV27 to TRBJ1-3; D might be TRBD1 (5 bases). Germline assignment: CDR1 MNHEY and CDR2 SMNVEV (reference sequence). The CDR3 is 17 residues long. This CDR3 is CASSISGRPHPGNTIYF. The CDR3 region has the DNA TGTGCCAGCAGTATATCGGGACGTCCGCACCCTGGAAACACCATATATTTT.

This clonotype occurred many times. The chain is built from TRBV2 and TRBJ2-5; no clear D. Germline-derived CDR1 and CDR2 are SNHLY and FYNNEI. The V gene lost 7 bases and the J gene lost 5 bases, with 14 bases spanning the gap. The CDR3 sequence is 13 residues long. The CDR3 loop reads CASNFDPRETQYF. As DNA, the CDR3 is TGTGCCAGCAACTTTGACCCGAGGGAGACCCAGTACTTC.

This clonotype was recorded many times. The chain has TRBV2 and TRBJ2-6, with TRBD1 as a possible D gene (6 bases). Germline V gene lookup returns CDR1 SNHLY and CDR2 FYNNEI. V lost 5 bases and J lost 2, with 10 bases in between. The CDR3 is 15 residues long. CDR3 protein: CASSQDRTGANVLTF. CDR3 sequence (DNA): TGTGCCAGCAGTCAAGACAGGACTGGGGCCAACGTCCTGACTTTC.

This clonotype came up many times. The gene calls are TRBV20-1 and TRBJ1-6; D remains ambiguous. CDR1 is DFQATT and CDR2 is SNEGSKA in the germline V gene (reference sequence). The CDR3 runs to 13 residues. The V end lost 1 base, the J end lost 4 bases, and 5 bases lay between the germline ends. The CDR3 sequence: CSARGVYNSPLHF. The CDR3 coding sequence is TGCAGTGCTAGAGGAGTTTATAATTCACCCCTCCACTTT.

This clonotype was found many times. The chain is built from TRBV7-6 and TRBJ1-1, with 8 nucleotides matching TRBD1. The length of the CDR3 is 13 residues. CDR1 SGHVS and CDR2 FNYEAQ come from the germline V gene. The J segment lost 6 bases and the V segment lost 5 bases, leaving 5 bases of the junction unmatched. The CDR3 sequence is CASSRQGMAEAFF. DNA of the CDR3: TGTGCCAGCAGCCGACAGGGGATGGCTGAAGCTTTCTTT.

This clonotype occurred many times. The chain couples TRBV18 to TRBJ2-3; D is unclear. Germline V gene lookup returns CDR1 KGHSH and CDR2 LQKENI. CDR3 size: 13 residues. Trimming cost V 3 bases and J 2 bases, with 6 bases left between them. The DNA of the CDR3 is TGTGCCAGCTCACCCCCCTTCACAGATACGCAGTATTTT. As protein: CASSPPFTDTQYF.

This clonotype occurred many times. V gene TRBV20-1 combines with J gene TRBJ2-3; tentative D call: TRBD2 (6 bases). Germline V CDR1 and CDR2: DFQATT, SNEGSKA (reference sequence). Trimming took off 5 bases at V and 1 base at J, with 16 bases between the two ends. The CDR3 covers 15 residues. The DNA of the CDR3 is TGCAGTGCTCCCCGCGGGGTATTACGCACAGATACGCAGTATTTT. As protein: CSAPRGVLRTDTQYF.

This clonotype appeared many times. This CDR3 reads CASSLVDTEAFF. The CDR3 DNA reads TGTGCCAGCAGCTTAGTAGACACTGAAGCTTTCTTT. The chain links TRBV11-2 to TRBJ1-1; unclear D gene. This CDR3 is built from 12 residues. Germline V gene sequence: CDR1 SGHAT, CDR2 FQNNGV. Trimming removed 1 base at V and 3 bases at J, with 3 bases between. Filled out from reference TRBV11-2 and TRBJ1-1, the complete variable domain reads EAGVAQSPRYKIIEKRQSVAFWCNPISGHATLYWYQQILGQGPKLLIQFQNNGVVDDSQLPKDRFSAERLKGVDSTLKIQPAKLEDSAVYLCASSLVDTEAFFGQGTRLTVV.

This clonotype appeared many times. The rearrangement links TRBV10-3 to TRBJ1-5; TRBD1 agrees at 7 bases. Per germline, CDR1 ENHRY and CDR2 SYGVKD. V shed 6 bases and J 4 bases; nucleotides not matched to a gene: 9. CDR3 size: 15 residues. The CDR3 sequence: CAISEPGTANQPQHF. The DNA for the CDR3 is TGTGCCATCAGCGAACCCGGGACAGCAAATCAGCCCCAGCATTTT.

In this sample, this clonotype turned up many times. V and J are TRBV28 and TRBJ2-7; possible D gene TRBD2, 5 bases. Germline V gene sequence: CDR1 MDHEN, CDR2 SYDVKM. V was trimmed by 7 bases and J by 0 bases, leaving 16 bases between them. The CDR3 loop spans 15 amino acids. The CDR3 DNA reads as TGTGCCAGCACCGCTGCGGGCCACTACTCCTACGAGCAGTACTTC. Amino acids: CASTAAGHYSYEQYF.

Ten or more counts support this clonotype. The chain has TRBV20-1 and TRBJ2-3, with D maybe TRBD2 (5 bases). The V gene lost 8 bases and the J gene lost 1 base, with 13 bases spanning the gap. Germline CDR1 and CDR2: DFQATT and SNEGSKA (reference sequence). The CDR3 has 13 amino acids. Here the CDR3 reads CSSRPGGTDTQYF. The CDR3 DNA is TGCAGTTCACGCCCCGGGGGCACAGATACGCAGTATTTT.

This clonotype was seen ten or more times. Possible read error: a much larger clone is one base away. This chain connects TRBV20-1 to TRBJ2-3; TRBD2 aligns across 7 bases. The trim removed 6 bases at V and 9 bases at J, leaving 15 bases unmatched. The CDR3 contains 14 residues. CDR1 DFQATT and CDR2 SNEGSKA come from the germline V gene (reference sequence). CDR3 coding DNA: TGCAGTGCCATGGCGGGGGAGGGCGTTCCAACGCAGTATTTT. Amino acid sequence: CSAMAGEGVPTQYF.

This clonotype was detected only a few times. The chain is built from TRBV7-2 and TRBJ2-3; 11 nucleotides agree with TRBD2. This CDR3 comprises 21 residues. V was clipped by 1 base and J by 6 bases; unmatched bases: 21. Germline loops: CDR1 SGHTA, CDR2 FQGNSA. DNA for the CDR3: TGTGCCAGCAGCTTAGTGTCCCGTAGCGGGAGGGCCCCACGCCCCGGGGATACGCAGTATTTT. It is translated as CASSLVSRSGRAPRPGDTQYF.